This T cell receptor beta chain was captured by sequencing in a study of T cells in Graves' hyperthyroidism and ophthalmopathy. Study-level results: Most clonotypes that expanded in the thyroid above 0.001 also showed up in blood. A model built on 13 V-J features separated ophthalmopathy from stable hyperthyroidism.

RNA transcripts were the template for amplifying TCR beta CDR3 regions. In the first-round RT-PCR of the TCR CDR3, the HTBI primer set was used. TCRdb re-called the multiplex PCR reads with MiXCR, one entry per CDR3 protein. In the table there are about 500,000 distinct CDR3 sequences, around 16% of which are singletons. This clonotype was counted ten times or more. Its antigen is still unknown. Unmatched junction bases numbered 4, after V lost 3 bases and J lost 5 bases. There are 14 residues in the CDR3. Per the germline V gene, CDR1 is SGHTA and CDR2 is FQGNSA. At least 3 on the Clinical Activity Score was recorded for ophthalmopathy patients, who also had NOSPECS grade at least 4 and duration under 3 months.

V is TRBV7-2 and J is TRBJ2-7; TRBD2 matches at 10 bases. Sequenced material: blood. The source is a woman aged 25 to 45 with Graves' ophthalmopathy. The CDR3 is CASSFGTSVNEQYF. CDR3 sequence (DNA): TGTGCCAGCAGCTTCGGGACTAGCGTGAACGAGCAGTACTTC.